The entry below describes one TCR beta chain. The target of this receptor is not known. The data were obtained in a study of monozygotic twins with inflammatory bowel disease (dated by TCRdb to between 2019 and 2020). Regarding the study in general: The complete study included around 30 monozygotic twin pairs: 19 IBD-discordant Danish pairs and nine German pairs, of which four were IBD-concordant and five were IBD-discordant. Each individual had, on average, about 151 000 unique TCRalpha sequences and 181 000 unique TCRbeta sequences available for analysis. Disease-associated traits were sought mainly through comparisons between IBD patients and their genetically identical healthy co-twins within discordant pairs. Broad study findings and their caveats: Repertoire similarity did not differ between concordant and discordant twins, possibly due to limited statistical power. No single strong signal or clonotype linked to IBD turned up in the results, so the idea that one exists was not supported. IBD patients shared fewer clonotypes with other individuals than healthy twins did, most markedly in patients showing signs of disease activity. Distinction between different T cell subtypes could not be achieved in the analysis. Measured by the inverse Simpson index, TCRbeta repertoire diversity was lower in IBD patients than in their healthy co-twins. Because patients received different immunosuppressive treatments, the repertoires may have picked up extra background noise and variability between individuals.

From each donor, a 2.5 ml peripheral blood sample was drawn into PAXgene tubes and stored at -80 degrees C. Without T cell sorting, total RNA was isolated from whole blood using the PAXgene blood miRNA kit on an automated QIAcube. Deep TCRalpha and TCRbeta repertoire profiling with unique molecular barcoding was performed on peripheral blood of monozygotic twin pairs concordant or discordant for inflammatory bowel disease. Smoking habits were recorded for all twin pairs, with individuals classified as current, former or never smokers. The germline V gene yields LGHNA for CDR1 and YSLEER for CDR2. Inclusive of the bounding cysteine and phenylalanine, the CDR3 is 14 residues long. No DNA has been recorded. The library was made by 5' RACE. Preparation of each TCR library used approximately 3,200 ng of total RNA. For each sample, cDNA synthesis was carried out in eight separate reactions using SMARTScribe reverse transcriptase. During cDNA synthesis, template switching introduced unique molecular identifiers that contained a 6-nucleotide sample barcode. Amplification of TCRalpha and TCRbeta cDNA involved two nested PCRs of 16 and 9 cycles, and each PCR was followed by bead purification. Before amplification, cDNA was treated with uracil DNA-glycosylase and purified using the QIAquick PCR purification kit. In the second PCR, Illumina TruSeq-compatible adapters and sample-specific barcodes were added. Library quality and concentration were assessed using TapeStation and Qubit, and approximately 5 ng of each library was pooled. Sequencing of the pooled libraries was done on an Illumina HiSeq2500 single-index Rapid Run using custom sequencing primers and 2 x 100 bp reads. The study's own analysis went as follows. PCR and sequencing errors were corrected by UMI-based consensus assembly using MiGEC version 1.2.6. MiXCR version 2.1.1 was used for V(D)J alignment, clonotype assembly and CDR3 extraction. To normalise gene usage, clonotype sharing and MAIT/NKT TCR abundance, the top 1000, 10 000 and 20 000 clonotypes in each sample were analysed. Diversity was computed as the inverse Simpson index with the vegan R package after downsampling to 27 000 UMIs. Paired Mann-Whitney U tests on discordant twin pairs were used, with Benjamini-Hochberg multiple-testing correction. The reads were reprocessed in TCRdb, with one entry per CDR3 protein sequence and no accompanying DNA. The V and J calls come from TCRdb's annotation, not from the publication. The table for this sample records about 450,000 distinct CDR3 sequences. The ten largest clonotypes hold about 2.6% of the sample.

Sequenced sample: blood. The clonotype originates from a human donor with ulcerative colitis or Crohn's disease, or a healthy co-twin of an affected twin (not recorded which). The receptor chain draws on TRBV4-3 and TRBJ2-5. The CDR3 corresponds to CASLTQDNGETQYF.